The T cell receptor beta chain under discussion was sequenced for a study of metastatic and nonmetastatic thyroid tumors. This clone was recorded many times. TCRdb re-called clones from the PCR reads using MiXCR. The sample includes about 70,000 clones, 15% to 20% of them seen just once. Germline-derived CDR1 and CDR2 are SQVTM and ANQGSEA. J gave up 6 bases and V 6 bases, and 4 bases lay outside the gene matches. This CDR3 is 13 amino acids long. Patients underwent thyroid surgery, and none had received any treatment before it. Sequenced input: blood. This sequence joins TRBV29-1 and TRBJ2-2; 10 bases fit TRBD2. This TCR came from a female donor with papillary thyroid cancer or a benign thyroid nodule (not recorded which). Some clones in this sample may be carry-over from other donors' samples. This CDR3 is CSVEREGPGELFF. DNA of the CDR3: TGCAGCGTAGAGCGGGAGGGCCCCGGGGAGCTGTTTTTT.